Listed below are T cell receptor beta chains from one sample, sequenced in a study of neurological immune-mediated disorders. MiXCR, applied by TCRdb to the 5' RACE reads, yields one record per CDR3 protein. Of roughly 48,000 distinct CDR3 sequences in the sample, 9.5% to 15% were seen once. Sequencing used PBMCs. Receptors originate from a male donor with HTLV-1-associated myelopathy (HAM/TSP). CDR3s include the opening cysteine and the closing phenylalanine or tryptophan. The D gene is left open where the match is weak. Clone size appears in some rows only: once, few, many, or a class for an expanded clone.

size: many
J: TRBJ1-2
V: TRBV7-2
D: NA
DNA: TGTGCCAGCAGCAAAAGCCGGGACACATCACTCTCCTATGGCTACACCTTC
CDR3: CASSKSRDTSLSYGYTF

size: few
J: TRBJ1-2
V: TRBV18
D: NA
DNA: TGTGCCAGCTCACCGTCGCCGGACAGCTATGGCTACACCTTC
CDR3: CASSPSPDSYGYTF

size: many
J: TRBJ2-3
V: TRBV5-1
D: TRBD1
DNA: TGCGCCAGCAGCATGGGACAGGAACCACTTACGCAGTATTTT
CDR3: CASSMGQEPLTQYF

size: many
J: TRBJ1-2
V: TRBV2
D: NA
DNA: TGTGCCAGCAGGAAGAGGGTATTTGGATATGGCTACACCTTC
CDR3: CASRKRVFGYGYTF

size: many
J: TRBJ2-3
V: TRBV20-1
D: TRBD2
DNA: TGCAGTGCTAGCTCGTCCAGCGGGGGTTCAGATACGCAGTATTTT
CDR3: CSASSSSGGSDTQYF

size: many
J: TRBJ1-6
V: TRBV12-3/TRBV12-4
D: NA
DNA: TGTGCCAGCAGTTTAGCGTCAGGCCTAAATTCACCCCTCCACTTT
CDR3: CASSLASGLNSPLHF

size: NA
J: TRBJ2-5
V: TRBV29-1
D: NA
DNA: TGCAGCATTGAATGGACAGGAGGGCAAGAGACCCAGTACTTC
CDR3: CSIEWTGGQETQYF

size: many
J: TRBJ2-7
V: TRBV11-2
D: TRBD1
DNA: TGTGCCAGCAGCACCCGGGACAGGGGCGAGCAGTACTTC
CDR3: CASSTRDRGEQYF

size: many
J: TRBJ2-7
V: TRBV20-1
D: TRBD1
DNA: TGCAGTGCTAGAGCGCAGGACAGGGGTGGTTACGAGCAGTACTTC
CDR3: CSARAQDRGGYEQYF

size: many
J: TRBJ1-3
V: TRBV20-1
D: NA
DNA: TGCAGTGCTAGACCTCGACGGAGCTCTGGAAACACCATATATTTT
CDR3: CSARPRRSSGNTIYF

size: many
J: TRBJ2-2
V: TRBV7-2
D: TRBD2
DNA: TGTGCCAGCAGTTTGAGTAGCGGGGTGATCACCGGGGAGCTGTTTTTT
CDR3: CASSLSSGVITGELFF

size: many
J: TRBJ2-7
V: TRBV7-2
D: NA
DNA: TGTGCCAGCAGCTTACGAACGGTAGCCAGGGCAGATGGGGAGCAGTACTTC
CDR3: CASSLRTVARADGEQYF

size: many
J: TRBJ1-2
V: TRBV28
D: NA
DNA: TGTGCCAGCAGTCTTCAGGGTAACTATGGCTACACCTTC
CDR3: CASSLQGNYGYTF

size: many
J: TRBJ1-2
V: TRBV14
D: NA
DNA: TGTGCCAGCAGCCTGGGGGGGTATGGCTACACCTTC
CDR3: CASSLGGYGYTF

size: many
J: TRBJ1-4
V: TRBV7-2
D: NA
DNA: TGTGCCAGCAGCTTATCCCAACAGGGAGGGGAAAAACTGTTTTTT
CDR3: CASSLSQQGGEKLFF

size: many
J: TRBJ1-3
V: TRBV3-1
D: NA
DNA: TGTGCCAGCAGCCCCAAATACCAGGGAGGGATCACCATATATTTT
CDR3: CASSPKYQGGITIYF

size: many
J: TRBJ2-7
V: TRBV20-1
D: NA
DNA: TGCAGTATACAGGGTTTGGGGGGAGTATACGAGCAGTACTTC
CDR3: CSIQGLGGVYEQYF

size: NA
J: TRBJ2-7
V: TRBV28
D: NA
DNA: TGTGCCAGCACCCCCCCGGGGAGCCCGAGGGAGCAGTACTTC
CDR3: CASTPPGSPREQYF

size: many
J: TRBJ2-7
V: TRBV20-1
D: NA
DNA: TGCAGTGCTAGAGATCAGGCCGAGCAGTACTTC
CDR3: CSARDQAEQYF

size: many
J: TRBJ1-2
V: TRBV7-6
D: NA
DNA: TGTGCCAGCAGCCCGTCGGGGTCTAGAGGCTACACCTTC
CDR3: CASSPSGSRGYTF

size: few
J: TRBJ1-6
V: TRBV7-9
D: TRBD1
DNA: TGTGCCAGCAGCTCCGGACAGGGGGCCGGATCACCCCTCCACTTT
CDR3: CASSSGQGAGSPLHF

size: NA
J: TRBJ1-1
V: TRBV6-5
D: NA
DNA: TGTGCCAGCAGTCCTCCTTTGAACACTGAAGCTTTCTTT
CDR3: CASSPPLNTEAFF

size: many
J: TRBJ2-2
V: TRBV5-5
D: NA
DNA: TGTGCCAGCAGCTTGGCCGTCACCCAAGCGGGCACCGGGGAGCTGTTTTTT
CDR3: CASSLAVTQAGTGELFF

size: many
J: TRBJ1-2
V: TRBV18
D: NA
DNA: TGTGCCAGCTCACCAGGGCCAGGAGCTAACTATGGCTACACCTTC
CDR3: CASSPGPGANYGYTF

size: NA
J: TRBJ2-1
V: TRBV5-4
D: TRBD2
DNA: TGTGCCAGCAGCCTCCGTTTAACGGGGGGGAATTACAATGAGCAGTTCTTC
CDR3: CASSLRLTGGNYNEQFF

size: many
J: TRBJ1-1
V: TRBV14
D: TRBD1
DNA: TGTGCCAGCAGCCTCCTACAGGGGTATAACACTGAAGCTTTCTTT
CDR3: CASSLLQGYNTEAFF

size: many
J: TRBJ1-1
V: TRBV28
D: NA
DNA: TGTGCCAGCAGTCAAACGCCGGGGAACACTGAAGCTTTCTTT
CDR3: CASSQTPGNTEAFF

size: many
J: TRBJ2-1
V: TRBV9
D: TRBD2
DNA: TGTGCCAGCAGCCCCACCCTAGCGGGGGGGCCCCATGAGCAGTTCTTC
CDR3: CASSPTLAGGPHEQFF

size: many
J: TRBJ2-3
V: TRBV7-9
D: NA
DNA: TGTGCCAGCAGCCCTTCCGCAGGTGGCACAGATACGCAGTATTTT
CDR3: CASSPSAGGTDTQYF

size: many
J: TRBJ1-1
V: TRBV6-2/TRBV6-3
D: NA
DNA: TGTGCCAGCAGTTACGAACACCGATCAAAAGCTTTCTTT
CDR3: CASSYEHRSKAFF

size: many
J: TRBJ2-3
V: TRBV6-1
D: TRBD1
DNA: TGTGCCAGCAGTCCTCTCGAGGGGGCGGATACGCAGTATTTT
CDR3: CASSPLEGADTQYF

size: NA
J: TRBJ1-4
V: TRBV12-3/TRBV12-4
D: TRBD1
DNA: TGTGCCAGCAGTCCGGGACAGGGGGCCAAGCTGTTTTTT
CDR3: CASSPGQGAKLFF

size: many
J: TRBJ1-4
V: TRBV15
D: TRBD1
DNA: TGTGCCACCAGCGCCAGGGGGCACGATGAAAAACTGTTTTTT
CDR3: CATSARGHDEKLFF

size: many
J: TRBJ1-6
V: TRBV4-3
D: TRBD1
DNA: TGCGCCAGCAGGCGGAGCCATACAGGGGATGGTTCACCCCTCCACTTT
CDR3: CASRRSHTGDGSPLHF

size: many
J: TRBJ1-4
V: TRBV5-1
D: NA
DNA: TGCGCCAGCAGCTTGTTGGGGGGCGGAGATGAAAAACTGTTTTTT
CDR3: CASSLLGGGDEKLFF

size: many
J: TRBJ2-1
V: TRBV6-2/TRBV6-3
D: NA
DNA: TGTGCCAGCAGTGGACCTCTGGGTGGCAATGAGCAGTTCTTC
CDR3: CASSGPLGGNEQFF

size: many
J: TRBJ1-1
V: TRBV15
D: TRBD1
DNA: TGTGCCACCAGCAGAGATGCAAGACAGGGGGGTACTGAAGCTTTCTTT
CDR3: CATSRDARQGGTEAFF

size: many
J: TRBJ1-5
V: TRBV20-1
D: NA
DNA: TGCAGTGCTAGAGCAAGCGGGAGAAATCAGCCCCAGCATTTT
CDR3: CSARASGRNQPQHF

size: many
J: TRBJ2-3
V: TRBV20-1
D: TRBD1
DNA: TGCAGTGCGCCTCCGGGACAGGCTAAAATAGATACGCAGTATTTT
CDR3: CSAPPGQAKIDTQYF

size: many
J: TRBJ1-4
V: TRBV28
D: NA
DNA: TGTGCCAGCAGTTCCTCCTGGATTACAACTAATGAAAAACTGTTTTTT
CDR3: CASSSSWITTNEKLFF

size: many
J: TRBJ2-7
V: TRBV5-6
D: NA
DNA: TGTGCCAGCAGCTTAGTCTCCTACGAGCAGTACTTC
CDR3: CASSLVSYEQYF